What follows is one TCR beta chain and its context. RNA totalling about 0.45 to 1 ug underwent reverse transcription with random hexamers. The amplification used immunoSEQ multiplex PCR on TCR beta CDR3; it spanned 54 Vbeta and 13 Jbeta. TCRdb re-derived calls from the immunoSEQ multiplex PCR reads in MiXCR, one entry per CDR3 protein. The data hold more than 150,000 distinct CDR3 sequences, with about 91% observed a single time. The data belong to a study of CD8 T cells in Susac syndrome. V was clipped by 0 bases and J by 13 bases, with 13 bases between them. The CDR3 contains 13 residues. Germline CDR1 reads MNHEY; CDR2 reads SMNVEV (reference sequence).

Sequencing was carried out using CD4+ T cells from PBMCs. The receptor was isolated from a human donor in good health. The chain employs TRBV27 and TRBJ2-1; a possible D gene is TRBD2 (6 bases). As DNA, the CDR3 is TGTGCCAGCAGTTTATCGGAGGGGCATCGACAGTTCTTC. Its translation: CASSLSEGHRQFF.